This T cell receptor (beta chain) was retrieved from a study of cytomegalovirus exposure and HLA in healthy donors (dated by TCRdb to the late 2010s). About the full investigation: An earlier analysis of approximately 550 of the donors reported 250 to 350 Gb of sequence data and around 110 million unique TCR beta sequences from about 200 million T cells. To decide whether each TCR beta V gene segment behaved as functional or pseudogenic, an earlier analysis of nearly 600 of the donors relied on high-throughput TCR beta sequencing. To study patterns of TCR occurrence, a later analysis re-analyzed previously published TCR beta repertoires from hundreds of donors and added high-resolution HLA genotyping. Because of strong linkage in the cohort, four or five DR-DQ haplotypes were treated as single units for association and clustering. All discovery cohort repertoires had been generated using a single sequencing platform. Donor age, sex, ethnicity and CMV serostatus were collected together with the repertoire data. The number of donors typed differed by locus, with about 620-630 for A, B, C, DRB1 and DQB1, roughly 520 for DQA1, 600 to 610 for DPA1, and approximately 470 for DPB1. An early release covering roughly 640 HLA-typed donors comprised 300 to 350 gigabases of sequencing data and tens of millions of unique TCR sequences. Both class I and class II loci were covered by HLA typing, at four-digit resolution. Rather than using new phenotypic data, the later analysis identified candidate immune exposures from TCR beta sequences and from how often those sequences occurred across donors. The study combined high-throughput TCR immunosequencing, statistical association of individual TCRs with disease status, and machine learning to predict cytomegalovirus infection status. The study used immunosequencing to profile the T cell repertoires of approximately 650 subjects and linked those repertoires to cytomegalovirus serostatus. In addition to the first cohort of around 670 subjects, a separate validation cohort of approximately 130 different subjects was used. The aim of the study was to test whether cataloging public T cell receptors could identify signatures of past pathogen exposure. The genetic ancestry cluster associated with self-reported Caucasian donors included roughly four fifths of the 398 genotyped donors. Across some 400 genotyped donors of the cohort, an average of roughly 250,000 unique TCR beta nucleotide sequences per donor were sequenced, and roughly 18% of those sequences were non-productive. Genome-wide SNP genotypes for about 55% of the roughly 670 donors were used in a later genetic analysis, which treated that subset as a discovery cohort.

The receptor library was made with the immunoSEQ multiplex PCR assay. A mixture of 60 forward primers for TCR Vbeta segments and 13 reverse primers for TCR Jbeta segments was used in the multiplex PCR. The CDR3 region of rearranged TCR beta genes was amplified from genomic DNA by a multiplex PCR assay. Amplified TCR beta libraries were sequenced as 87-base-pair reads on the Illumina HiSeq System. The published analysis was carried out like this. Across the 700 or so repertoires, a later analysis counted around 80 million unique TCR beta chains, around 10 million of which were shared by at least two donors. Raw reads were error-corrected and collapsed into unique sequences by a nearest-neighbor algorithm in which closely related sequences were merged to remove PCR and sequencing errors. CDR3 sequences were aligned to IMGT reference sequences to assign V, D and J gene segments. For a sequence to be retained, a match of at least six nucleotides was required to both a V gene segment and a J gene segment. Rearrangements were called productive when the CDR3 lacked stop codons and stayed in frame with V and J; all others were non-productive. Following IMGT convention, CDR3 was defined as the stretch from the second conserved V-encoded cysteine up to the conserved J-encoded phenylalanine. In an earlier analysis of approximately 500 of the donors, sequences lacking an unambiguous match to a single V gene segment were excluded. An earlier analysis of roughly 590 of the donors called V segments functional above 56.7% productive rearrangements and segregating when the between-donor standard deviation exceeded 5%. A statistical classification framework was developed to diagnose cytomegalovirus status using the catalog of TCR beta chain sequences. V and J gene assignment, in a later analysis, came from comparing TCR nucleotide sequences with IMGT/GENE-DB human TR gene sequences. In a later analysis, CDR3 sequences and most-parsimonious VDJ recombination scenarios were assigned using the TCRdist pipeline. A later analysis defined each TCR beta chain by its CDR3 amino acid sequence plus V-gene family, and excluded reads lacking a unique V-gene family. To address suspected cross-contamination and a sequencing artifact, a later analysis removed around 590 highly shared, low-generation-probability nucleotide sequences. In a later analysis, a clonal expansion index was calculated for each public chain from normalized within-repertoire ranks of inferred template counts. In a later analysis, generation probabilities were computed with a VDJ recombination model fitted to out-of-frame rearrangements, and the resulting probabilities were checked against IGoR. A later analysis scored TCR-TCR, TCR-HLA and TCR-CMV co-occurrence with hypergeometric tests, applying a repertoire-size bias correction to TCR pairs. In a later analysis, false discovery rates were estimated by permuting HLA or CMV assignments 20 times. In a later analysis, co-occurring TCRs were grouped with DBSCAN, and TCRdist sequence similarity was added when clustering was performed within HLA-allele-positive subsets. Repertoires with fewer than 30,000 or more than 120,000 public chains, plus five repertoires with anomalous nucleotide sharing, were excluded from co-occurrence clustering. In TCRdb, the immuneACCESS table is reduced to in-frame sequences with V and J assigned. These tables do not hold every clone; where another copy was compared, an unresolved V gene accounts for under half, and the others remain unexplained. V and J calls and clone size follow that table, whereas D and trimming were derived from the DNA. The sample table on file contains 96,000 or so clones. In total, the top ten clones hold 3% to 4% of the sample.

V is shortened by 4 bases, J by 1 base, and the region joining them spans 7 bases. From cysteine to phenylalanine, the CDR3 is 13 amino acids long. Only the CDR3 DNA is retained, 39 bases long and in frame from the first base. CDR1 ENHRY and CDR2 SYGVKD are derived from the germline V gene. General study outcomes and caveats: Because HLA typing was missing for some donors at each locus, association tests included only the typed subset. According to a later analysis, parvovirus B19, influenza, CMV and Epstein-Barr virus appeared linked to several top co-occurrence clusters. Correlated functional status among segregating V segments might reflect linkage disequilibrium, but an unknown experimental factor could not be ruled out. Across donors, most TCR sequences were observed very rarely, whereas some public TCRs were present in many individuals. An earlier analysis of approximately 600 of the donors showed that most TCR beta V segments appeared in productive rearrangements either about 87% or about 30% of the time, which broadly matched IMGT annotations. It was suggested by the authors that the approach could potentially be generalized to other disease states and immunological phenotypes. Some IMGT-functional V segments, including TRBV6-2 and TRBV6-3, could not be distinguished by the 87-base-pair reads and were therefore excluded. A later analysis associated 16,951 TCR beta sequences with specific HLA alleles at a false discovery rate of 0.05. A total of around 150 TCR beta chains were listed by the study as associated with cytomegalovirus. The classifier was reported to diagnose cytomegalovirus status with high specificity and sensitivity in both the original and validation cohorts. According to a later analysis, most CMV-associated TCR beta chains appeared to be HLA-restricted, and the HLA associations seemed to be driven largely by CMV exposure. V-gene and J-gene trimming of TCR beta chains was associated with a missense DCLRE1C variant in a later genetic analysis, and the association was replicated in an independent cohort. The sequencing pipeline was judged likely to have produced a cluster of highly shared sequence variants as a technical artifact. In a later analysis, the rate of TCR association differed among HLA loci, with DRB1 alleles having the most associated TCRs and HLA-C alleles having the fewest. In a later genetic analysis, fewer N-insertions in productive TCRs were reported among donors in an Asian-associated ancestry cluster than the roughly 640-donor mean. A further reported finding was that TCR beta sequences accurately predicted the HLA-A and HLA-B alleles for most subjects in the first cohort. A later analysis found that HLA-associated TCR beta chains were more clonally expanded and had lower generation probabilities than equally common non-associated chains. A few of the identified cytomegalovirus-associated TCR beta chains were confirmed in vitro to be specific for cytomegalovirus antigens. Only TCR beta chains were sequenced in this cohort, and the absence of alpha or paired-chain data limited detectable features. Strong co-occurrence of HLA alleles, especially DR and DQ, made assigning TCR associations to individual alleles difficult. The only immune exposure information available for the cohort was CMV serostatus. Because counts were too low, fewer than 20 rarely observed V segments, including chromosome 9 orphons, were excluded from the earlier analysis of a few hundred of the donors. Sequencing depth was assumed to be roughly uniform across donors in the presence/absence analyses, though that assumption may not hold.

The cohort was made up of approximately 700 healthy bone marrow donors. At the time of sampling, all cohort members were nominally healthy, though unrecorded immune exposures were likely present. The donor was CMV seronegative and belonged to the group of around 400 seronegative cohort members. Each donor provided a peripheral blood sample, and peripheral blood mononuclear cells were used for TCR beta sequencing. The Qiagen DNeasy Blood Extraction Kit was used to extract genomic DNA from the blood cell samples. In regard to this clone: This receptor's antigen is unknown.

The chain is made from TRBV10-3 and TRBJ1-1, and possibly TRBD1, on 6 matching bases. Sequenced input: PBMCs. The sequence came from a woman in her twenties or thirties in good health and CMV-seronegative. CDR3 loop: CAISGQENTEAFF. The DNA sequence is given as TGTGCCATCAGTGGACAGGAGAACACTGAAGCTTTCTTT.